Each of the 18 T cell receptor beta chains below was sequenced from the same sample in a study of blood T cell repertoires in COVID-19 (dated by TCRdb to 2020 to 2022). Library generation was performed with the immunoSEQ multiplex PCR assay. Imported from immuneACCESS, the table was reduced by TCRdb to in-frame sequences with V and J called. These copies leave out some clones; in studies compared against another copy, an unresolved V gene accounts for under half, and the cause of the remainder is not known. This sample has 100,000 to 120,000 clones in its table, and roughly 85% of those were observed once. The ten largest account for 16% of the sample. The sequencing input was peripheral blood. These receptors were obtained from a woman aged 80 or older with active or convalescent COVID-19.

The chain carries TRBV7-6 and TRBJ1-1; D not certain. CDR1 is SGHVS, CDR2 FNYEAQ, per germline. There are 16 residues in the CDR3. The V gene lost 5 bases and the J gene lost 0 bases, with 16 bases spanning the gap. CDR3 protein: CASSPRAGLMNTEAFF. The CDR3 nucleotides are TGTGCCAGCAGCCCGCGGGCAGGTCTTATGAACACTGAAGCTTTCTTT.

V gene TRBV3-1 (or the pseudogene TRBV3-2) combines with J gene TRBJ2-7; 9 bases agree with TRBD2. Per germline, CDR1 LGHDT and CDR2 YNNKEL (reference sequence). This CDR3 spans 17 amino acids. V was clipped by 0 bases and J by 5 bases; unmatched bases: 11. The DNA of the CDR3 is TGTGCCAGCAGCCAAGATCAACTGGCGGGAGGGTTTAACGAGCAGTACTTC. Translated: CASSQDQLAGGFNEQYF.

This clone appeared once. The gene calls are TRBV7-6 and TRBJ2-7; 8 bases agree with TRBD2. The CDR3 is 15 amino acids. Germline loops: CDR1 SGHVS, CDR2 FNYEAQ. The J segment lost 3 bases and the V segment lost 2 bases, leaving 6 bases of the junction unmatched. The CDR3: CASSLRSGGNYEQYF. The CDR3 DNA is TGTGCCAGCAGCTTACGGTCGGGAGGGAACTACGAGCAGTACTTC.

The CDR3 here is CATAGTAGTDTQYF. CDR3 DNA: TGTGCCACCGCCGGGACAGCTGGCACAGATACGCAGTATTTT. The V call is TRBV24-1, the J call TRBJ2-3, with 7 bases that match TRBD1. This CDR3 is built from 14 residues. The germline V gene encodes CDR1 KGHDR and CDR2 SFDVKD. V shed 9 bases, J shed 1 base, and the junction held 6 bases outside the gene matches.

This sequence joins TRBV5-4 and TRBJ2-3; 8 bases fit TRBD2. Germline values: CDR1 SGHNT, CDR2 YYREEE (reference sequence). The V segment lost 6 bases and the J segment 4 bases; nucleotides outside the gene matches: 16. The length of the CDR3 is 17 residues. The CDR3 protein is CASTTGKAGVPSDTQYF. CDR3 DNA: TGTGCCAGCACAACAGGAAAAGCGGGAGTCCCATCAGATACGCAGTATTTT.

The rearrangement links TRBV5-6 to TRBJ2-1, with 7 bases fitting TRBD2. The germline V gene encodes CDR1 SGHDT and CDR2 YYEEEE. Unmatched junction bases numbered 13, after V lost 2 bases and J lost 11 bases. This CDR3 is built from 15 residues. This chain's CDR3 is CASSFVYGREVKQFF. CDR3 nucleotide sequence: TGTGCCAGCAGCTTCGTTTATGGCCGGGAGGTTAAGCAGTTCTTC.

The rearrangement joins TRBV24-1 to TRBJ2-7, with 11 bases matching TRBD2. CDR1 KGHDR and CDR2 SFDVKD come from the germline V gene. The CDR3 covers 17 residues. V trimming: 8 bases; J trimming: 4 bases; junction bases outside the gene matches: 15. CDR3 in amino acids: CATTPPPLAGDKYEQYF. In DNA form, the CDR3 reads TGTGCCACCACCCCACCCCCACTAGCGGGAGATAAATACGAGCAGTACTTC.

The chain combines TRBV7-2 with TRBJ2-7; TRBD1 aligns across 7 bases. This CDR3 is built from 13 residues. Germline V gene lookup returns CDR1 SGHTA and CDR2 FQGNSA. J lost 3 bases, V lost 3 bases, and 2 bases had no gene match. CDR3 nucleotides: TGTGCCAGCAGCTTTGACAGGGTCTACGAGCAGTACTTC. It yields the protein CASSFDRVYEQYF.

This clone was counted only a few times. The CDR3 region has the DNA TGTGCCAGCAGTTCGCAGGGAAGTGGAACTGAAGCTTTCTTT. It yields the protein CASSSQGSGTEAFF. The J gene is TRBJ1-1, the V gene TRBV28; the D gene is possibly TRBD1 (5 bases). The CDR3 is 14 amino acids. The germline CDR1 and CDR2 sequences are MDHEN and SYDVKM. V lost 4 bases, J lost 5 bases, and 14 bases lay in between.

The chain recombines TRBV10-2 with TRBJ2-2; TRBD2 matches at 13 bases. This CDR3 spans 18 amino acids. CDR1 is WSHSY, CDR2 SAAADI, per germline. J gave up 3 bases and V 1 base, and 5 bases lay outside the gene matches. For the CDR3, the DNA is TGCGCCAGCAGTGAGTTTACTAGCGGGAGGGCCGACACCGGGGAGCTGTTTTTT. It encodes CASSEFTSGRADTGELFF.

The chain couples TRBV15 to TRBJ2-1, with 8 bases aligning to TRBD1. V lost 3 bases, J lost 5 bases, and 6 bases stayed unmatched. Germline CDR1 LNHNV, CDR2 YYDKDF (reference sequence). The CDR3 is 15 residues long. The CDR3 protein is CATSRPGGSNNEQFF. CDR3 in DNA: TGTGCCACCAGCAGGCCAGGGGGCTCTAACAATGAGCAGTTCTTC.

V and J are TRBV11-1 and TRBJ2-7; a weak D match, TRBD1 (5 bases). Germline CDR1 is SGHAT and CDR2 is FQDESV (reference sequence). Trimming stripped 2 bases from V and 4 bases from J, with 9 bases between. The CDR3 covers 13 residues. CDR3 sequence reads: CASSLSQGYEQYF. The CDR3 DNA sequence: TGTGCCAGCAGCTTAAGCCAGGGTTACGAGCAGTACTTC.

V and J are TRBV5-4 and TRBJ2-5, with D possibly matching TRBD1 (5 bases). The CDR3 runs 17 residues. Germline V gene lookup returns CDR1 SGHNT and CDR2 YYREEE (reference sequence). The germline V and J ends were trimmed by 4 bases and 0 bases, with 19 bases remaining between them. CDR3 sequence reads: CASSHRKGRNNQETQYF. CDR3 in DNA: TGTGCCAGCAGCCATAGGAAGGGGCGCAATAACCAAGAGACCCAGTACTTC.

This clone was detected a few times. As DNA, the CDR3 is TGTGCCAGCAGTGAACGAACAGAAATTTATGATCAGCCCCAGCATTTT. Protein sequence: CASSERTEIYDQPQHF. This chain joins TRBV6-1 and TRBJ1-5; D call uncertain. Germline CDR1 is MNHNS and CDR2 is SASEGT. V dropped 2 bases and J dropped 5 bases, with 16 bases sitting between them. The CDR3 has 16 amino acids.

The V call is TRBV7-9, the J call TRBJ2-1; TRBD1 matches at 9 bases. The length of the CDR3 is 15 residues. Germline lookup yields CDR1 SEHNR and CDR2 FQNEAQ (reference sequence). The junction had 6 bases not matched to a gene; V was cut back by 7 bases and J by 2 bases. CDR3 amino acids: CASIDRDRAYNEQFF. The CDR3 region has the DNA TGTGCCAGCATCGACCGGGACAGGGCCTACAATGAGCAGTTCTTC.

The rearrangement uses TRBV14 and TRBJ2-1, with 8 bases that match TRBD2. This CDR3 comprises 16 residues. Germline assignment: CDR1 SGHDN and CDR2 FVKESK. The junction had 7 bases not matched to a gene; V was cut back by 4 bases and J by 2 bases. Here the CDR3 reads CASSLPGGSTYNEQFF. In nucleotides, the CDR3 is TGTGCCAGCAGCCTCCCGGGAGGGAGTACCTACAATGAGCAGTTCTTC.

The chain uses TRBV7-9 and TRBJ2-1; 10 bases line up with TRBD1. The trim removed 5 bases at V and 2 bases at J, leaving 6 bases unmatched. Per the germline V gene, CDR1 is SEHNR and CDR2 is FQNEAQ (reference sequence). The CDR3 spans 16 residues. CDR3 loop: CASSHPGQGTYNEQFF. The CDR3 coding sequence is TGTGCCAGCAGCCATCCGGGACAGGGGACCTACAATGAGCAGTTCTTC.

This clone was detected a few times. The V gene is TRBV7-8, the J gene TRBJ2-7; possibly TRBD1 for D (5 bases). This CDR3 contains 16 residues. Trimming removed 5 bases from V and 2 bases from J, with 19 bases in between. The germline CDR1 and CDR2 sequences are SGHVS and FQNEAQ. This CDR3 reads CASSPRGSLSPYEQYF. In nucleotides, the CDR3 is TGTGCCAGCAGCCCAAGGGGCAGCCTATCCCCCTACGAGCAGTACTTC.